Listed here are 15 T cell receptor beta chains from one sample, sequenced in a study of regulatory T cells in long-lasting Graves disease. This sample's time point: persistent/refractory GD, antithyroid drugs over 5 years with positive TRAb. The TCR library was made from RNA extracted from PBMCs. Libraries of TCR beta came from iRepertoire HTBI primers plus Arm-PCR of CDR3 regions. TCRdb fed the multiplex PCR reads into MiXCR, producing one record per CDR3 protein. This table holds a few hundred thousand distinct CDR3 sequences, approximately 23% found once. The sample was peripheral blood mononuclear cells (PBMCs), taken when the disease was refractory, from a patient treated with antithyroid drugs. The receptor set was obtained from a female donor with Graves disease.

The chain links TRBV7-9 to TRBJ2-7, with 8 nucleotides matching TRBD1. Per the germline V gene, CDR1 is SEHNR and CDR2 is FQNEAQ (reference sequence). The V gene end was trimmed by 7 bases and the J gene end by 3 bases; junction bases not matched to a gene: 5. This CDR3 is built from 13 residues. CDR3 region: CASIGTGDYEQYF. The CDR3 region has the DNA TGTGCCAGCATCGGGACAGGCGACTACGAGCAGTACTTC.

There are a few counts of this clonotype. The rearrangement joins TRBV24-1 to TRBJ2-7, with 7 bases fitting TRBD1. After removal of 3 bases from V and 1 base from J, the junction contained 2 bases not matched to a gene. Germline CDR1 and CDR2: KGHDR and SFDVKD. This CDR3 has 14 residues. The CDR3 coding sequence is TGTGCCACCAGTGATACGGGACAGTCCTACGAGCAGTACTTC. Residues: CATSDTGQSYEQYF.

The genes are TRBV10-3 and TRBJ2-2; 7 nucleotides match TRBD1. Germline V lookup: CDR1 ENHRY, CDR2 SYGVKD. The CDR3 is made up of 12 amino acids. Trimming at V came to 6 bases and at J to 6 bases, leaving 1 base not matched to a gene. CDR3 amino acids: CAIRQGAGELFF. CDR3 sequence (DNA): TGTGCCATCAGGCAGGGGGCCGGGGAGCTGTTTTTT.

This clonotype was detected a few times. J is TRBJ2-2 and V is TRBV6-1; 11 positions match TRBD2. Trimming removed 5 bases from V and 5 bases from J; junction bases left unmatched: 4. Germline CDR1 and CDR2: MNHNS and SASEGT. The CDR3 covers 15 residues. In DNA, the CDR3 is TGTGCCAGCAGTCGAACTAGCGGGAGAACCGGGGAGCTGTTTTTT. Residues: CASSRTSGRTGELFF.

Only a few counts were recorded for this clonotype. The chain employs TRBV6-2 or TRBV6-3 and TRBJ2-7; D perhaps matches TRBD2 (6 bases). CDR1 is MNHEY, CDR2 SVGEGT, per germline. The V and J ends lost 0 bases and 6 bases respectively, with 15 bases between them. This CDR3 contains 15 residues. CDR3 amino acids: CASSYSMVVAAEQYF. The CDR3 nucleotides are TGTGCCAGCAGTTACTCGATGGTGGTAGCGGCCGAGCAGTACTTC.

With regard to this clonotype: Germline and junction disagree at one end, which may indicate a read error. The V call is TRBV29-1, the J call TRBJ1-2; D ambiguous. The CDR3 has 11 amino acids. Germline values: CDR1 SQVTM, CDR2 ANQGSEA. CDR3 in amino acids: CGVNAMGSYTF. CDR3 DNA: TGCGGCGTTAACGCGATGGGCAGCTACACCTTC. The whole variable domain, filled in from reference TRBV29-1 and TRBJ1-2, reads SAVISQKPSRDICQRGTSLTIQCQVDSQVTMMFWYRQQPGQSLTLIATANQGSEATYESGFVIDKFPISRPNLTFSTLTVSNMSPEDSSIYLCGVNAMGSYTFGSGTRLTVV.

This clonotype was recorded many times. The chain carries TRBV27 and TRBJ1-4, with D possibly matching TRBD1 (5 bases). V gave up 10 bases and J gave up 10 bases, with 19 bases separating them. The germline gives CDR1 MNHEY, CDR2 SMNVEV (reference sequence). This CDR3 is built from 13 residues. In DNA form, the CDR3 reads TGTGCCACTACGGGACTCACGTCAGGAAAACTGTTTTTT. Residues: CATTGLTSGKLFF. The full variable domain, completed using reference TRBV27 and TRBJ1-4, is EAQVTQNPRYLITVTGKKLTVTCSQNMNHEYMSWYRQDPGLGLRQIYYSMNVEVTDKGDVPEGYKVSRKEKRNFPLILESPSPNQTSLYFCATTGLTSGKLFFGSGTQLSVL.

This chain connects TRBV5-6 to TRBJ2-1; perhaps D is TRBD1 or TRBD2 (5 bases each). Germline CDR1 SGHDT, CDR2 YYEEEE. The CDR3 has 11 residues. The V end lost 4 bases, the J end lost 11 bases, and 10 bases lay between the germline ends. The CDR3 region has the DNA TGTGCCAGCAGCCTGAGGGACCAGCAGTTCTTC. Translation gives CASSLRDQQFF.

This clonotype was picked up a small number of times. The rearrangement links TRBV5-1 to TRBJ2-7; a weak D match, TRBD1 (5 bases). This CDR3 contains 15 residues. Germline loops: CDR1 SGHRS, CDR2 YFSETQ. V was clipped by 0 bases and J by 0 bases, with 10 bases between them. CDR3 DNA sequence: TGCGCCAGCAGCTTGGTAGGCAGGGACTCCTACGAGCAGTACTTC. Translating gives CASSLVGRDSYEQYF. Combining the CDR3 with reference TRBV5-1 and TRBJ2-7 gives the whole variable domain KAGVTQTPRYLIKTRGQQVTLSCSPISGHRSVSWYQQTPGQGLQFLFEYFSETQRNKGNFPGRFSGRQFSNSRSEMNVSTLELGDSALYLCASSLVGRDSYEQYFGPGTRLTVT.

This clonotype has a count of ten or more. The chain uses TRBV7-2 and TRBJ1-2; the D is unclear. Trimming took 5 bases from V and 6 from J, leaving 7 bases between them. This CDR3 spans 11 amino acids. Germline CDR1 SGHTA, CDR2 FQGNSA. The CDR3 loop is CASSLYNGYTF. Written as DNA, the CDR3 is TGTGCCAGCAGCCTATATAATGGCTACACCTTC.

The V gene is TRBV7-2, the J gene TRBJ2-7; 14 bases agree with TRBD2. CDR3 length: 14 residues. J gave up 6 bases and V 5 bases, and 3 bases lay outside the gene matches. Germline CDR1 and CDR2: SGHTA and FQGNSA. The CDR3 DNA is TGTGCCAGCAGCCCTGGGACTAGCGGGGGCGAGCAGTACTTC. Protein: CASSPGTSGGEQYF.

Details on this clonotype: This may arise from a read error, as a much more abundant clone is one base away. The CDR3 coding sequence is TGTGCCAGCAGTTTAACGGCAGGAGGCTACGAGCAGCACTTC. It is translated as CASSLTAGGYEQHF. V is TRBV28 and J is TRBJ2-7; D is possibly TRBD2 (5 bases). In germline, CDR1 is MDHEN, CDR2 SYDVKM. CDR3 length equals 14 residues.

This clonotype has a handful of counts. The chain employs TRBV19 and TRBJ2-5, with 7 bases matching TRBD1. CDR1 is LNHDA and CDR2 is SQIVND in the germline V gene (reference sequence). V shed 3 bases, J shed 7 bases, and the junction held 5 bases outside the gene matches. This CDR3 has 13 amino acids. For the CDR3, the DNA is TGTGCCAGTAGTATCGGACAGGAAGGGACCCAGTACTTC. Encoded protein: CASSIGQEGTQYF.

V usage is TRBV20-1 and J usage is TRBJ1-5; 10 bases are a match to TRBD1. This CDR3 contains 17 residues. In germline, CDR1 is DFQATT, CDR2 SNEGSKA (reference sequence). The junction had 8 bases not matched to a gene; V was cut back by 2 bases and J by 1 base. The CDR3 region has the DNA TGCAGTGCTAGAACCGTTGAGGGACAGGGGAGCAATCAGCCCCAGCATTTT. Protein sequence: CSARTVEGQGSNQPQHF.

This clonotype was recorded a few times. The chain has TRBV7-2 and TRBJ1-2, with TRBD1 matching over 9 bases. V dropped 6 bases and J dropped 4; count of bases not matched to a gene: 12. This CDR3 comprises 16 residues. Germline-derived CDR1 and CDR2 are SGHTA and FQGNSA. In DNA form, the CDR3 reads TGTGCCAGCAGGTCTTTTGGGACAGGGAATCTCTATGGCTACACCTTC. It translates to CASRSFGTGNLYGYTF. Based on the CDR3 plus reference TRBV7-2 and TRBJ1-2, the full variable domain is GAGVSQSPSNKVTEKGKDVELRCDPISGHTALYWYRQSLGQGLEFLIYFQGNSAPDKSGLPSDRFSAERTGGSVSTLTIQRTQQEDSAVYLCASRSFGTGNLYGYTFGSGTRLTVV.